What follows are 27 T cell receptor beta chains derived from one specimen sequenced in a study of blood T cells in healthy people across ages. Then a second PCR, running roughly 6 to 11 cycles, was carried out with a sample-barcoded 5' primer and a J-beta primer mix. TCRdb fed the 5' RACE reads into MiXCR, producing one record per CDR3 protein. The sample yields 800,000 to 950,000 distinct CDR3 sequences, under 40% seen once. The sequencing sample was made of blood. The receptors were gathered from a man aged 18 to 30 in good health.

This clonotype was counted many times. The chain uses TRBV4-2 and TRBJ2-7, with TRBD1 matching over 8 bases. Germline loops: CDR1 LGHNA, CDR2 YNFKEQ. Trimming took 7 bases from V and 2 from J; bases not matched to a gene: 10. CDR3 length: 15 amino acids. The DNA for the CDR3 is TGTGCCAGCACCCACCAGGGGACAGGAGCCTACGAGCAGTACTTC. This gives the protein CASTHQGTGAYEQYF.

V usage is TRBV3-1 and J usage is TRBJ1-4, with 7 bases lining up with TRBD1. The germline CDR1 and CDR2 sequences are LGHDT and YNNKEL (reference sequence). The CDR3 length is 14 residues. V lost 5 bases to trimming and J lost 13 bases; unmatched junction nucleotides: 13. The CDR3 DNA sequence: TGTGCCAGCAGCTACTCGGGACAGAGAAAGGCACTGTTTTTT. The encoded protein is CASSYSGQRKALFF.

This clonotype was counted a few times. This chain connects TRBV7-9 to TRBJ2-7; D tentatively fits TRBD1 or TRBD2 (6 bases each). Germline CDR1 and CDR2: SEHNR and FQNEAQ (reference sequence). V was cut by 6 bases and J by 5 bases, with 20 bases left in between. The CDR3 covers 15 residues. The CDR3 sequence: CASSKEGQVFDEQYF. CDR3 sequence (DNA): TGTGCCAGCAGTAAGGAGGGACAAGTATTTGACGAGCAGTACTTC.

The sample holds a few counts of this clonotype. The V call is TRBV7-9, the J call TRBJ2-2; TRBD1 aligns across 7 bases. Trimming took 5 bases from V and 2 from J; bases not matched to a gene: 17. The V gene's germline CDR1 is SEHNR and CDR2 FQNEAQ (reference sequence). The CDR3 covers 19 residues. CDR3 sequence: CASSDLTNRGRTNTGELFF. In DNA, the CDR3 is TGTGCCAGCAGCGATCTCACTAACAGGGGCCGAACCAACACCGGGGAGCTGTTTTTT.

This clonotype was counted between two and nine times. The J gene is TRBJ2-3, the V gene TRBV9; D not certain. CDR1 SGDLS and CDR2 YYNGEE come from the germline V gene. V dropped 4 bases and J dropped 2 bases, with 11 bases sitting between them. This CDR3 contains 14 residues. The CDR3 spells CASSPTTYTDTQYF. The CDR3 DNA reads TGTGCCAGCAGCCCTACTACTTACACAGATACGCAGTATTTT.

At least ten counts were recorded for this clonotype. J is TRBJ2-7 and V is TRBV12-3 or TRBV12-4, with 9 bases identical to TRBD1. The CDR3 is 15 amino acids. J was trimmed by 6 bases and V by 5 bases; bases with no gene match: 11. The CDR3 DNA is TGTGCCAGCAGTGCCGGGACAGGGAGTAGGAGCGAGCAGTACTTC. It codes for CASSAGTGSRSEQYF.

The chain employs TRBV7-9 and TRBJ2-7; 11 positions match TRBD2. The germline gives CDR1 SEHNR, CDR2 FQNEAQ (reference sequence). CDR3 length equals 18 residues. With 1 base clipped from V and 1 base from J, the junction kept 9 bases outside the gene matches. The CDR3 is CASSLGASSGRLSYEQYF. As DNA, the CDR3 is TGTGCCAGCAGCTTAGGAGCTTCTAGCGGGAGGTTGTCCTACGAGCAGTACTTC.

Comment on this clonotype: This may be a read error: a much more frequent sequence differs by one nucleotide. The rearrangement links TRBV20-1 to TRBJ1-2; tentatively, D is TRBD1 (5 bases). This CDR3 comprises 16 residues. The germline CDR1 and CDR2 sequences are DFQATT and SNEGSKA (reference sequence). The CDR3 loop reads CSAPIPGPQTGYGCTF. As DNA, the CDR3 is TGCAGTGCTCCTATCCCGGGACCCCAAACGGGCTATGGCTGCACCTTC.

The chain is built from TRBV7-2 and TRBJ2-1; 7 bases match TRBD1. The CDR3 loop spans 16 amino acids. V shed 0 bases and J 4 bases; nucleotides not matched to a gene: 6. Germline-derived CDR1 and CDR2 are SGHTA and FQGNSA. This CDR3 reads CASSLAGGGRYNEQFF. The CDR3 nucleotides read TGTGCCAGCAGCTTAGCAGGGGGCGGCAGGTACAATGAGCAGTTCTTC. The variable domain in full, completed from reference TRBV7-2 and TRBJ2-1, reads GAGVSQSPSNKVTEKGKDVELRCDPISGHTALYWYRQSLGQGLEFLIYFQGNSAPDKSGLPSDRFSAERTGGSVSTLTIQRTQQEDSAVYLCASSLAGGGRYNEQFFGPGTRLTVL.

The chain combines TRBV6-2 or TRBV6-3 with TRBJ2-7; TRBD1 agrees at 10 bases. Looked up from germline, CDR1 is MNHEY and CDR2 is SVGEGT. The CDR3 runs to 14 residues. The junction had 5 bases not matched to a gene; V was cut back by 6 bases and J by 3 bases. In DNA form, the CDR3 reads TGTGCCAGCAGAACCCGGGACAGGGGCTACGAGCAGTACTTC. Protein product: CASRTRDRGYEQYF.

With respect to this clonotype: One base away lies a much larger clone, so this may be a sequencing read error. The V gene is TRBV3-1, the J gene TRBJ1-1; 7 positions agree with TRBD1. The CDR3 totals 13 residues. Germline lookup yields CDR1 LGHDT and CDR2 YNNKEL (reference sequence). CDR3: CVSSAGAGGSAFF. The CDR3 DNA sequence: TGTGTCAGCAGCGCTGGTGCAGGGGGTAGTGCTTTCTTT.

This clonotype was seen a few times. The rearrangement uses TRBV3-1 and TRBJ2-1; 8 bases are shared with TRBD2. In germline, CDR1 is LGHDT, CDR2 YNNKEL (reference sequence). The CDR3 has 15 residues. Trimming cost V 2 bases and J 3 bases; bases outside gene matches: 3. The DNA of the CDR3 is TGTGCCAGCAGCCAACAGCGGGGGAACTACAATGAGCAGTTCTTC. Protein sequence: CASSQQRGNYNEQFF.

The rearrangement links TRBV6-2 or TRBV6-3 to TRBJ2-1; D ambiguous. Germline V lookup: CDR1 MNHEY, CDR2 SVGEGT. This CDR3 has 12 residues. The germline V and J ends were trimmed by 6 bases and 15 bases, with 18 bases remaining between them. The CDR3 sequence is CASSEEVKPPFF. The CDR3 coding sequence is TGTGCCAGCAGCGAAGAGGTCAAACCCCCGTTCTTC.

The chain joins TRBV20-1 to TRBJ2-7; D possibly corresponds to TRBD2 (5 bases). The CDR3 sequence is 17 residues long. Germline loops: CDR1 DFQATT, CDR2 SNEGSKA (reference sequence). The germline V and J ends were trimmed by 0 bases and 2 bases, with 20 bases remaining between them. The CDR3 DNA reads as TGCAGTGCTAGAGACCTAAACGGGATCGCAAGGGCCTACGAGCAGTACTTC. Translation gives CSARDLNGIARAYEQYF.

This clonotype was detected a few times. The V call is TRBV27, the J call TRBJ1-1, with D possibly matching TRBD1 (5 bases). V was shortened by 4 bases and J by 10 bases, with 22 bases between the two germline ends. The germline CDR1 and CDR2 sequences are MNHEY and SMNVEV (reference sequence). The CDR3 loop spans 15 amino acids. CDR3 nucleotide sequence: TGTGCCAGCAGTTGGAAGGGGCCAGTCCTAAATTTAGCTTTCTTT. Protein: CASSWKGPVLNLAFF.

This clonotype was counted many times. This sequence joins TRBV4-2 and TRBJ2-7; D ambiguous. Deletions cut 2 bases from V and 0 bases from J, with 5 bases between. The CDR3 covers 13 residues. CDR1 is LGHNA and CDR2 is YNFKEQ in the germline V gene. Here the CDR3 reads CASSQLVSYEQYF. The CDR3 DNA is TGTGCCAGCAGCCAACTTGTCTCCTACGAGCAGTACTTC.

J is TRBJ1-6 and V is TRBV14; perhaps TRBD1 as D (5 bases). Trimming pared 4 bases from V and 7 bases from J, leaving 8 bases between. Germline-derived CDR1 and CDR2 are SGHDN and FVKESK. The CDR3 covers 13 residues. CDR3 loop: CASSPRGNSPLHF. DNA for the CDR3: TGTGCCAGCAGCCCCCGGGGGAATTCACCCCTCCACTTT.

The sample holds many counts of this clonotype. This chain links TRBV7-2 with TRBJ2-5, with no clear D. Deletions cut 2 bases from V and 3 bases from J, with 4 bases between. This CDR3 is built from 12 residues. Germline V gives CDR1 SGHTA, CDR2 FQGNSA. The CDR3 spells CASSLYEETQYF. CDR3 in DNA: TGTGCCAGCAGCTTATATGAAGAGACCCAGTACTTC.

In this sample, this clonotype turned up a few times. The chain uses TRBV4-3 and TRBJ1-4, with 7 bases lining up with TRBD1. CDR3 size: 15 residues. CDR1 and CDR2 (germline): LGHNA, YSLEER. V shed 2 bases and J 3 bases; nucleotides not matched to a gene: 3. CDR3 in DNA: TGCGCCAGCAGCCAAAACAGGGGATCTAATGAAAAACTGTTTTTT. As protein: CASSQNRGSNEKLFF.

At least ten counts were recorded for this clonotype. The chain uses TRBV20-1 and TRBJ2-1; a possible D gene is TRBD2 (6 bases). V was shortened by 3 bases and J by 0 bases, with 9 bases between the two germline ends. The CDR3 contains 14 residues. Germline assignment: CDR1 DFQATT and CDR2 SNEGSKA (reference sequence). CDR3 sequence reads: CSASVGGSYNEQFF. CDR3 bases: TGCAGTGCTAGTGTGGGGGGCTCCTACAATGAGCAGTTCTTC.

At least ten counts were recorded for this clonotype. The chain combines TRBV10-3 with TRBJ1-3; D ambiguous. CDR3 length: 14 amino acids. Per germline, CDR1 ENHRY and CDR2 SYGVKD. The V gene lost 0 bases and the J gene lost 7 bases, with 10 bases spanning the gap. The CDR3 here is CAISESTPRNTIYF. The CDR3 DNA is TGTGCCATCAGTGAGTCGACACCCCGGAACACCATATATTTT.

This clonotype was picked up many times. The CDR3 sequence is CAISESASGHSTDTQYF. The CDR3 DNA reads TGTGCCATCAGTGAGTCGGCTAGCGGACATAGCACAGATACGCAGTATTTT. The chain couples TRBV10-3 to TRBJ2-3; 7 nucleotides agree with TRBD2. Germline V gives CDR1 ENHRY, CDR2 SYGVKD. V lost 0 bases to trimming and J lost 0 bases; unmatched junction nucleotides: 6. The CDR3 spans 17 residues.

V usage is TRBV5-6 and J usage is TRBJ1-2; TRBD1 agrees at 7 bases. The CDR3 loop spans 13 amino acids. Trimming at V came to 4 bases and at J to 5 bases, leaving 5 bases not matched to a gene. In germline, CDR1 is SGHDT, CDR2 YYEEEE. CDR3 DNA sequence: TGTGCCAGCAGCGCAGACAGGGCGTATGGCTACACCTTC. As protein: CASSADRAYGYTF. Variable domain in full (rest from reference TRBV5-6 and TRBJ1-2): DAGVTQSPTHLIKTRGQQVTLRCSPKSGHDTVSWYQQALGQGPQFIFQYYEEEERQRGNFPDRFSGHQFPNYSSELNVNALLLGDSALYLCASSADRAYGYTFGSGTRLTVV.

The chain has TRBV6-1 and TRBJ1-3, with 10 bases that match TRBD1. Germline V gives CDR1 MNHNS, CDR2 SASEGT. Trimming at V came to 5 bases and at J to 2 bases, leaving 12 bases not matched to a gene. This CDR3 spans 18 amino acids. The CDR3 is CASSPSQTDRGPGNTIYF. The CDR3 DNA follows: TGTGCCAGCAGTCCCTCCCAAACCGACAGGGGGCCTGGAAACACCATATATTTT.

This clonotype was seen repeatedly, ten times or more. This chain connects TRBV20-1 to TRBJ2-1; 7 nucleotides agree with TRBD1. The J segment lost 3 bases and the V segment lost 5 bases, leaving 4 bases of the junction unmatched. The germline CDR1 and CDR2 sequences are DFQATT and SNEGSKA (reference sequence). This CDR3 has 13 residues. CDR3 in amino acids: CSAVRDSYNEQFF. In DNA, the CDR3 is TGCAGTGCTGTTCGGGACAGCTACAATGAGCAGTTCTTC.

This clonotype came up a few times. The V and J genes are TRBV21-1 and TRBJ2-1; the table assigns TRBD2, which was not confirmed against the DNA. TRBV21-1 counts as a pseudogene. There are 17 residues in the CDR3. This chain's CDR3 is CASSKGSGRNSYNEQFF. CDR3 nucleotide sequence: TGTGCCAGCAGCAAAGGTTCGGGCCGGAACTCCTACAATGAGCAGTTCTTC.

This clonotype turned up a few times. The CDR3 DNA follows: TGCAGTGCTAGAGTCGGGGTTGCCGAGACCCAGTACTTC. It encodes CSARVGVAETQYF. V gene TRBV20-1 combines with J gene TRBJ2-5, with a weak D call TRBD2 (5 bases). The ends were cut back, 1 base at V and 5 bases at J, with 11 bases in the middle. Germline V CDR1 and CDR2: DFQATT, SNEGSKA (reference sequence). CDR3 length equals 13 residues.